Listed here are 23 T cell receptor beta chains from one sample, sequenced in a study of blood T cell repertoires in COVID-19. The repertoire was sequenced with immunoSEQ multiplex PCR; TCRdb's copy has only in-frame clones and lacks some. Altogether 120,000 to 150,000 clones are present, approximately 80% being singletons, with the ten largest covering roughly 8.3%. The sequenced sample consisted of peripheral blood. These receptors were taken from a woman of 80 years or more in a cohort sampled during active or convalescent COVID-19.

This sequence joins TRBV3-1 (or the pseudogene TRBV3-2) and TRBJ2-1; D not certain. Germline CDR1 LGHDT, CDR2 YNNKEL (reference sequence). The CDR3 is 12 residues long. The V end was cut by 1 base, the J end by 6 bases, with 4 bases between. The CDR3 region has the DNA TGTGCCAGCAGCCAAGGCGGCAATGAGCAGTTCTTC. Translation: CASSQGGNEQFF.

The rearrangement uses TRBV7-2 and TRBJ2-3; 13 bases are shared with TRBD2. CDR3 length: 14 amino acids. The germline CDR1 and CDR2 sequences are SGHTA and FQGNSA. Trimming took 8 bases from V and 1 from J; bases not matched to a gene: 0. CDR3: CASGTSGGTDTQYF. The CDR3 DNA reads as TGTGCCAGCGGGACTAGCGGGGGCACAGATACGCAGTATTTT.

This sequence joins TRBV28 and TRBJ1-1; 7 bases align to TRBD1. CDR1 and CDR2 (germline): MDHEN, SYDVKM. The CDR3 has 17 amino acids. V was clipped by 1 base and J by 0 bases; unmatched bases: 8. CDR3 coding DNA: TGTGCCAGCAGTTTATCAGCCTTAGGGGGCATGAACACTGAAGCTTTCTTT. It yields the protein CASSLSALGGMNTEAFF. The full variable domain, rest sourced from reference TRBV28 and TRBJ1-1, is DVKVTQSSRYLVKRTGEKVFLECVQDMDHENMFWYRQDPGLGLRLIYFSYDVKMKEKGDIPEGYSVSREKKERFSLILESASTNQTSMYLCASSLSALGGMNTEAFFGQGTRLTVV.

The sample holds one count of this clone. V is TRBV7-2 and J is TRBJ2-1; TRBD2 might be the D (6 bases). CDR3 length equals 15 residues. Trimming shortened V by 5 bases and J by 4 bases, and 15 bases separated the two germline ends. Germline V gene sequence: CDR1 SGHTA, CDR2 FQGNSA. This chain's CDR3 is CASSLGFGGYNEQFF. CDR3 nucleotide sequence: TGTGCCAGCAGCCTAGGTTTCGGGGGTTACAATGAGCAGTTCTTC.

The chain combines TRBV5-6 with TRBJ1-1; TRBD1 agrees at 7 bases. The junction had 9 bases not matched to a gene; V was cut back by 2 bases and J by 2 bases. CDR3 length: 16 residues. Germline V gene data show CDR1 as SGHDT and CDR2 as YYEEEE. As DNA, the CDR3 is TGTGCCAGCAGCTTCCCGGACAGGCGTAGTAACACTGAAGCTTTCTTT. It yields the protein CASSFPDRRSNTEAFF.

This clone came up a few times. The rearrangement uses TRBV5-8 and TRBJ1-2; D remains ambiguous. Deletions cut 0 bases from V and 4 bases from J, with 13 bases between. The CDR3 has 15 amino acids. Germline assignment: CDR1 SGHTS and CDR2 YDEGEE. The DNA for the CDR3 is TGTGCCAGCAGCTTGGTACTTTCCCAACCCTATGGCTACACCTTC. Its protein is CASSLVLSQPYGYTF.

The chain joins TRBV3-1 (or the pseudogene TRBV3-2) to TRBJ2-1; D may be TRBD1 (5 bases). The V end lost 1 base, the J end lost 2 bases, and 9 bases lay between the germline ends. The germline CDR1 and CDR2 sequences are LGHDT and YNNKEL (reference sequence). The length of the CDR3 is 15 residues. The CDR3 DNA sequence: TGTGCCAGCAGCCAAGTTCCAGGGACCTACAATGAGCAGTTCTTC. This sequence encodes CASSQVPGTYNEQFF.

The chain couples TRBV6-1 to TRBJ1-2; 9 nucleotides agree with TRBD1. The length of the CDR3 is 14 residues. Germline CDR1 reads MNHNS; CDR2 reads SASEGT. The junction had 1 base not matched to a gene; V was cut back by 0 bases and J by 5 bases. The CDR3 region is CASSEAQGAYGYTF. For the CDR3, the DNA is TGTGCCAGCAGTGAAGCACAGGGGGCTTATGGCTACACCTTC.

The chain carries TRBV7-2 and TRBJ2-2, with D maybe TRBD2 (6 bases). Germline CDR1 and CDR2: SGHTA and FQGNSA. The CDR3 is 15 residues long. Trimming shortened V by 5 bases and J by 5 bases, and 15 bases separated the two germline ends. The CDR3 protein is CASSLYGAGTGELFF. DNA of the CDR3: TGTGCCAGCAGCCTGTACGGGGCGGGGACCGGGGAGCTGTTTTTT.

The V gene is TRBV3-1 (or the pseudogene TRBV3-2), the J gene TRBJ2-7; TRBD1 aligns across 9 bases. The CDR3 consists of 13 residues. From germline, CDR1 is LGHDT and CDR2 YNNKEL (reference sequence). The V gene end was trimmed by 3 bases and the J gene end by 7 bases; junction bases not matched to a gene: 4. The CDR3 sequence: CASSQDRGREQYF. Here the CDR3 DNA reads TGTGCCAGCAGCCAGGACAGGGGTCGGGAGCAGTACTTC.

The chain couples TRBV4-1 to TRBJ1-2, with D perhaps TRBD1 (5 bases). V shed 0 bases and J shed 11 bases, with 19 bases lying between them. This CDR3 has 15 amino acids. Looked up from germline, CDR1 is MGHRA and CDR2 is YSYEKL. DNA of the CDR3: TGCGCCAGCAGCCAAGATCTTCAGCACCCGGGGGGGTACACCTTC. It specifies CASSQDLQHPGGYTF.

V is TRBV3-1 (or the pseudogene TRBV3-2) and J is TRBJ2-2; 12 nucleotides line up with TRBD2. The V gene's germline CDR1 is LGHDT and CDR2 YNNKEL (reference sequence). CDR3 length: 20 amino acids. V shed 0 bases and J 1 base; nucleotides not matched to a gene: 9. The CDR3 spells CASSQEFELAGGWNTGELFF. CDR3 nucleotide sequence: TGTGCCAGCAGCCAAGAATTCGAACTAGCGGGGGGCTGGAACACCGGGGAGCTGTTTTTT.

The chain uses TRBV25-1 and TRBJ2-2; 8 positions agree with TRBD1. The J segment lost 3 bases and the V segment lost 1 base, leaving 7 bases of the junction unmatched. The germline V gene encodes CDR1 MGHDK and CDR2 SYGVNS. The CDR3 sequence is 17 residues long. The CDR3 DNA reads as TGTGCCAGCAGTGAATTGGTCGGGGACAGGCACACCGGGGAGCTGTTTTTT. The encoded protein is CASSELVGDRHTGELFF.

The gene calls are TRBV11-2 and TRBJ2-7, with D possibly matching TRBD1 (6 bases). CDR1 is SGHAT, CDR2 FQNNGV, per germline. The V gene lost 2 bases and the J gene lost 3 bases, with 11 bases spanning the gap. The CDR3 loop spans 14 amino acids. The CDR3 DNA is TGTGCCAGCAGCTTATCCCGGACAGACTACGAGCAGTACTTC. The encoded protein is CASSLSRTDYEQYF.

This clone was recorded only once. The chain is built from TRBV28 and TRBJ1-2; 9 bases fit TRBD1. This CDR3 has 13 amino acids. V trimming: 7 bases; J trimming: 8 bases; junction bases outside the gene matches: 8. Germline CDR1 and CDR2: MDHEN and SYDVKM. Here the CDR3 reads CASIGDREGGYTF. CDR3 DNA sequence: TGTGCCAGCATCGGGGACAGGGAAGGCGGCTACACCTTC.

V gene TRBV7-2 combines with J gene TRBJ2-6; a possible D gene is TRBD1 (6 bases). Trimming took off 6 bases at V and 0 bases at J, with 18 bases between the two ends. CDR1 and CDR2 (germline): SGHTA, FQGNSA. The CDR3 has 18 amino acids. This CDR3 is CASSLAGERSSGANVLTF. Here the CDR3 DNA reads TGTGCCAGCAGTCTCGCAGGGGAGCGAAGCTCTGGGGCCAACGTCCTGACTTTC.

The V gene is TRBV6-2 or TRBV6-3, the J gene TRBJ1-5, with 7 bases aligning to TRBD1. The CDR3 length is 15 residues. Per the germline V gene, CDR1 is MNHEY and CDR2 is SVGEGT. V lost 6 bases to trimming and J lost 0 bases; unmatched junction nucleotides: 5. CDR3 sequence reads: CASSRQGSSNQPQHF. CDR3 coding DNA: TGTGCCAGCAGCCGACAGGGAAGTAGCAATCAGCCCCAGCATTTT.

This chain joins TRBV30 and TRBJ2-5, with a tentative D call TRBD1 (6 bases). V was clipped by 4 bases and J by 5 bases, with 14 bases between them. This CDR3 contains 13 residues. Germline-derived CDR1 and CDR2 are GTSNPN and SVGIG (reference sequence). CDR3 DNA sequence: TGTGCCTGGATGGGCAGGGGTTTGGAGACCCAGTACTTC. This codes for CAWMGRGLETQYF.

This clone appeared a few times. This chain uses TRBV6-1 with TRBJ2-3; 12 bases line up with TRBD2. Per germline, CDR1 MNHNS and CDR2 SASEGT. CDR3 length: 17 residues. V was clipped by 4 bases and J by 3 bases; unmatched bases: 8. The CDR3 DNA sequence: TGTGCCAGCAGTGTGGCTAGCGGGGGGGCTAGTACAGATACGCAGTATTTT. It is translated as CASSVASGGASTDTQYF.

The chain joins TRBV27 to TRBJ2-7; the match to TRBD1 covers 10 bases. The V and J ends lost 1 base and 1 base, in that order; junction bases with no gene match: 4. The CDR3 contains 16 residues. Per germline, CDR1 MNHEY and CDR2 SMNVEV (reference sequence). CDR3 coding DNA: TGTGCCAGCAGTTTATTTGGGACAGGGGCGTCCTACGAGCAGTACTTC. The encoded protein is CASSLFGTGASYEQYF.

V is TRBV19 and J is TRBJ2-2; maybe TRBD2 (6 bases). Looked up from germline, CDR1 is LNHDA and CDR2 is SQIVND (reference sequence). The V gene lost 8 bases and the J gene lost 3 bases, with 16 bases spanning the gap. This CDR3 is built from 15 residues. CDR3 protein: CASQTLGGYTGELFF. CDR3 DNA sequence: TGTGCCAGTCAGACCTTGGGGGGATACACCGGGGAGCTGTTTTTT.

This clone was picked up one time. The rearrangement links TRBV7-9 to TRBJ2-6; D gene unclear. V was cut by 8 bases and J by 4 bases, with 12 bases left in between. This CDR3 comprises 14 residues. Germline CDR1 and CDR2: SEHNR and FQNEAQ (reference sequence). CDR3 sequence (DNA): TGTGCCAGCTCAGAGTTAGCCGGGGCCAACGTCCTGACTTTC. Translated, it gives CASSELAGANVLTF.

The V gene is TRBV29-1, the J gene TRBJ1-2; no reliable D call. This CDR3 has 12 residues. Per germline, CDR1 SQVTM and CDR2 ANQGSEA. The ends were cut back, 0 bases at V and 2 bases at J, with 4 bases in the middle. Written as DNA, the CDR3 is TGCAGCGTTGAAGATGGCAACTATGGCTACACCTTC. Residues: CSVEDGNYGYTF.